These T cell receptor beta chains were read from a single sample in a study of vaccination and CD4 T cells after COVID-19. TCRdb itself ran the PCR reads through MiXCR, one entry per CDR3 protein. In the table there are tens of thousands of distinct CDR3 sequences, 50% of which are singletons. Which antigens these TCRs recognize remains unknown. Sequenced here: CD4+ T cells from blood, cultured in vitro, sampled before SARS-CoV-2 vaccination. The receptors here all came from a human donor who received a COVID-19 vaccine. CDR3s include the opening cysteine and the closing phenylalanine or tryptophan. The D gene is left open where the match is weak. Clone sizes are given selectively: once, few, many, or a class where the clone is expanded.

>TRBJ2-3|.|TRBV5-1|.
CASSPGGGYTDTQYF
TGCGCCAGCAGCCCAGGGGGGGGATACACAGATACGCAGTATTTT
>TRBJ2-1|.|TRBV10-3|TRBD1
CAINPGQGANEQFF
TGTGCCATCAACCCGGGACAGGGGGCTAATGAGCAGTTCTTC
>TRBJ2-2|.|TRBV29-1|.
CSVEGQGNTGELFF
TGCAGCGTTGAGGGGCAGGGTAACACCGGGGAGCTGTTTTTT
>TRBJ2-1|.|TRBV15|.
CATSRDRGSYNEQFF
TGTGCCACCAGCAGAGATCGGGGGTCCTACAATGAGCAGTTCTTC
>TRBJ2-2|.|TRBV6-2/TRBV6-3|.
CASRILKVGELFF
TGTGCCAGCAGGATACTAAAAGTGGGGGAGCTGTTTTTT
>TRBJ1-2|once|TRBV3-1|.
CASSQDYTGYGYTF
TGTGCCAGCAGCCAAGACTACACAGGCTATGGCTACACCTTC
>TRBJ1-3|.|TRBV2|TRBD1
CASGPTGSGNTIYF
TGTGCCAGCGGACCGACAGGGTCTGGAAACACCATATATTTT
>TRBJ1-1|.|TRBV5-4|.
CASSLRADTEAFF
TGTGCCAGCAGCTTGAGGGCGGACACTGAAGCTTTCTTT
>TRBJ1-6|.|TRBV15|.
CATARSIDNSPLHF
TGTGCCACCGCTCGGTCCATAGATAATTCACCCCTCCACTTT
>TRBJ1-5|few|TRBV20-1|.
CSASFQGRTDQPQHF
TGCAGTGCTAGTTTCCAGGGCCGGACAGATCAGCCCCAGCATTTT
>TRBJ2-2|.|TRBV7-2|TRBD2
CASSRLAGVTGELFF
TGTGCCAGCAGCCGACTAGCGGGGGTAACCGGGGAGCTGTTTTTT
>TRBJ2-1|.|TRBV10-1|TRBD2
CASSDPAGDRNEQFF
TGCGCCAGCAGTGACCCAGCGGGGGATAGAAATGAGCAGTTCTTC
>TRBJ2-5|.|TRBV7-9|TRBD2
CASSLAGGYQETQYF
TGTGCCAGCAGCTTGGCGGGGGGATACCAAGAGACCCAGTACTTC
>TRBJ2-7|.|TRBV7-2|.
CASSLEFSYEQYF
TGTGCCAGCAGCTTGGAATTCTCCTACGAGCAGTACTTC